The rows below give T cell receptor beta chains drawn from one sample of a study of T cells after yellow fever vaccination. A single record per CDR3 protein comes from TCRdb applying MiXCR to the 5' RACE reads. The table records 200,000 to 250,000 distinct CDR3 sequences, 2.5% to 3.5% of them present only once. The sample was CD4+ T cells sorted from PBMCs, taken 10 days after the yellow fever booster vaccination. The receptor set was obtained from a man aged 18 to 35 who received the YFV17D yellow fever vaccine. Both conserved end residues are part of each CDR3. A D gene is named only where the DNA matches it firmly. The size field is filled for only some rows; it gives once, few, many or a size class.

j_call | clone_size | d_call | v_call | cdr3_length | cdr3_aa | cdr3_nt
TRBJ1-1 | many | TRBD1 | TRBV7-2 | 14 | CASSRDRFFTEAFF | TGTGCCAGCAGCCGGGACAGATTTTTCACTGAAGCTTTCTTT
TRBJ2-7 | few | . | TRBV12-5 | 12 | CASGPRDYEQYF | TGTGCTAGTGGTCCCCGAGACTACGAGCAGTACTTC
TRBJ1-2 | . | TRBD1 | TRBV6-1 | 14 | CASSYRGVNYGYTF | TGTGCCAGCAGTTACAGGGGGGTTAACTATGGCTACACCTTC
TRBJ1-6 | many | . | TRBV5-1 | 14 | CASSQSTSGSPLHF | TGCGCCAGCAGCCAGAGCACGAGCGGTTCACCCCTCCACTTT
TRBJ2-1 | few | . | TRBV4-3 | 12 | CASSLQDNEQFF | TGCGCCAGCAGCCTACAAGACAATGAGCAGTTCTTC
TRBJ2-2 | many | . | TRBV5-1 | 13 | CASRLLELGELFF | TGCGCCAGCAGACTCCTAGAACTCGGGGAGCTGTTTTTT
TRBJ2-5 | many | . | TRBV12-3/TRBV12-4 | 13 | CASSLRGGETQYF | TGTGCCAGCAGTTTAAGGGGTGGGGAGACCCAGTACTTC
TRBJ1-1 | many | TRBD1 | TRBV7-3 | 15 | CASSLLGQGNTEAFF | TGTGCCAGCAGCTTATTGGGACAGGGGAACACTGAAGCTTTCTTT
TRBJ1-3 | . | . | TRBV5-4 | 14 | CASSLTGTRNTIYF | TGTGCCAGCAGCTTGACAGGGACGCGAAACACCATATATTTT
TRBJ1-4 | few | TRBD1 | TRBV4-2 | 16 | CASSQAARRGDEKLFF | TGTGCCAGCAGCCAAGCGGCGCGCAGGGGGGACGAAAAACTGTTTTTT
TRBJ2-5 | . | TRBD2 | TRBV5-1 | 19 | CASSPPITLSGGGQETQYF | TGCGCCAGCAGCCCCCCCATAACCCTTAGCGGGGGAGGTCAAGAGACCCAGTACTTC
TRBJ2-2 | many | . | TRBV7-2 | 13 | CASSSGRSGELFF | TGTGCCAGCAGCTCAGGTCGCTCCGGGGAGCTGTTTTTT
TRBJ2-7 | many | TRBD2 | TRBV7-2 | 14 | CASSLLGLFYEQYF | TGTGCCAGCAGCTTGCTGGGACTATTCTACGAGCAGTACTTC
TRBJ2-2 | many | . | TRBV10-3 | 14 | CAISFDSRPGELFF | TGTGCCATCAGCTTCGACAGCCGTCCCGGGGAGCTGTTTTTT
TRBJ1-2 | . | . | TRBV18 | 13 | CASSETGIYGYTF | TGTGCCAGCTCAGAAACAGGGATCTATGGCTACACCTTC
TRBJ2-1 | many | . | TRBV7-2 | 14 | CASSLDVEVNEQFF | TGTGCCAGCAGCTTAGATGTGGAGGTTAATGAGCAGTTCTTC
TRBJ1-1 | many | . | TRBV5-1 | 14 | CASSLWDLATEAFF | TGCGCCAGCAGCTTGTGGGACCTTGCGACTGAAGCTTTCTTT
TRBJ2-5 | few | . | TRBV20-1 | 11 | CSAGRGETQYF | TGCAGTGCTGGGAGAGGGGAGACCCAGTACTTC
TRBJ2-5 | . | . | TRBV2 | 11 | CASSAWETQYF | TGTGCCAGCTCGGCGTGGGAGACCCAGTACTTC
TRBJ1-4 | many | TRBD1 | TRBV4-1 | 16 | CASSQGSTGGNEKLFF | TGCGCCAGCAGCCAAGGATCGACAGGGGGTAATGAAAAACTGTTTTTT
TRBJ2-7 | many | TRBD1 | TRBV6-5 | 15 | CASSKTGAIAYEQYF | TGTGCCAGCAGTAAGACAGGGGCGATCGCCTACGAGCAGTACTTC